This TCR beta chain came from a study of cytomegalovirus exposure and HLA in healthy donors. PCR employed 60 Vbeta and 13 Jbeta primers. The table came from immunoSEQ multiplex PCR; TCRdb's copy has only in-frame clones and leaves some out. The sample yields about 160,000 clones, roughly 84% seen once. Overall study results and limits: In a later analysis, an Asian-associated ancestry cluster reportedly showed fewer N-insertions than the roughly 730-donor mean. Excluded were some V segments that proved indistinguishable, including TRBV6-2 and TRBV6-3.

A note on this clone: Its specificity is not known.

Germline lookup yields CDR1 SEHNR and CDR2 FQNEAQ (reference sequence). Losses at the gene ends were 2 bases for V and 6 bases for J; bases not matched to a gene: 6. CDR3 length: 15 residues. Sequenced sample: PBMCs. This clonotype originated in a man aged 25-40 years in good health and CMV-seronegative. V is TRBV7-9 and J is TRBJ1-4; 7 bases fit TRBD1. The CDR3 protein is CASSLRGLRDEKLFF. The CDR3 nucleotides read TGTGCCAGCAGCTTAAGGGGGCTCAGAGATGAAAAACTGTTTTTT.